Below are 26 T cell receptor beta chains sequenced from a single sample in a study of beta chain features in type 1 diabetes. Investigators reverse transcribed all isolated RNA, so they sequenced expressed TCRB transcripts. Sequenced by immunoSEQ multiplex PCR; TCRdb stores in-frame clones only, minus some. The table has about 620,000 clones, roughly a sixth seen once. The sequencing sample was made of naive CD4+ T cells from blood. The receptor set was obtained from a man between 18 and 29 years old in good health.

The chain uses TRBV18 and TRBJ2-7; 12 bases fit TRBD1. Germline CDR1 is KGHSH and CDR2 is LQKENI. J lost 1 base, V lost 6 bases, and 4 bases had no gene match. This CDR3 is built from 15 residues. CDR3 in amino acids: CASSSGQGASYEQYF. CDR3 in DNA: TGTGCCAGCTCTTCGGGACAGGGGGCGTCCTACGAGCAGTACTTC.

The sample holds a few counts of this clone. The chain couples TRBV11-2 to TRBJ2-3; TRBD1 agrees at 8 bases. Germline V CDR1 and CDR2: SGHAT, FQNNGV. This CDR3 has 15 residues. V shed 5 bases and J 4 bases; nucleotides not matched to a gene: 8. The chain's CDR3 is CASSTRTGFADTQYF. DNA of the CDR3: TGTGCCAGCAGCACACGGACAGGGTTCGCAGATACGCAGTATTTT. The full variable domain, its missing parts supplied by reference TRBV11-2 and TRBJ2-3, is EAGVAQSPRYKIIEKRQSVAFWCNPISGHATLYWYQQILGQGPKLLIQFQNNGVVDDSQLPKDRFSAERLKGVDSTLKIQPAKLEDSAVYLCASSTRTGFADTQYFGPGTRLTVL.

This clone appeared once. The J gene is TRBJ2-3, the V gene TRBV18; D gene ambiguous. V gave up 4 bases and J gave up 5 bases, with 13 bases separating them. The CDR3 is 14 residues long. Germline V gives CDR1 KGHSH, CDR2 LQKENI. The DNA for the CDR3 is TGTGCCAGCTCACAAACAGACTTAGGAGATACGCAGTATTTT. This sequence encodes CASSQTDLGDTQYF.

This clone was detected many times. This chain joins TRBV21-1 and TRBJ2-5; TRBD1, as called in the table, went unchecked against the DNA. TRBV21-1 is a listed pseudogene. CDR3 size: 15 residues. CDR3 sequence reads: CASSKEQVPQETQYF. The CDR3, as DNA: TGTGCCAGCAGCAAAGAACAGGTCCCCCAAGAGACCCAGTACTTC.

This rearrangement joins TRBV29-1 to TRBJ1-5, with a possible D match to TRBD1 (5 bases). CDR1 is SQVTM and CDR2 is ANQGSEA in the germline V gene. CDR3 size: 15 residues. V was trimmed by 4 bases and J by 4 bases, leaving 17 bases between them. CDR3 in DNA: TGCAGCGTTGTGTTAGCAGGGACCACAAATCAGCCCCAGCATTTT. This gives the protein CSVVLAGTTNQPQHF.

The chain couples TRBV7-2 to TRBJ2-7; maybe TRBD2 (5 bases). This CDR3 has 14 amino acids. Germline CDR1 is SGHTA and CDR2 is FQGNSA. V was shortened by 1 base and J by 6 bases, with 13 bases between the two germline ends. CDR3 sequence: CASSLVEGIGEQYF. The CDR3 DNA is TGTGCCAGCAGCTTAGTCGAGGGAATCGGCGAGCAGTACTTC.

This clone was picked up a small number of times. The V gene is TRBV6-6, the J gene TRBJ1-3, with 8 bases matching TRBD1. Trimming removed 6 bases from V and 0 bases from J; junction bases left unmatched: 4. Germline lookup yields CDR1 MNHNY and CDR2 SVGAGI (reference sequence). The CDR3 is 15 amino acids. CDR3: CASRPGGTSGNTIYF. In DNA form, the CDR3 reads TGTGCCAGCAGACCAGGGGGCACCTCTGGAAACACCATATATTTT.

This clone occurred a few times. The J gene is TRBJ1-2, the V gene TRBV4-2; possible D gene TRBD1, 5 bases. Germline lookup yields CDR1 LGHNA and CDR2 YNFKEQ. This CDR3 has 16 amino acids. The germline V and J ends were trimmed by 1 base and 4 bases, with 16 bases remaining between them. This CDR3 reads CASSQVGSGNLYGYTF. CDR3 in DNA: TGTGCCAGCAGCCAAGTAGGGTCAGGGAACCTCTATGGCTACACCTTC.

CDR3 bases: TGCGCCAGCAGCTTTCAGGGGGACACTGAAGCTTTCTTT. It yields the protein CASSFQGDTEAFF. The rearrangement links TRBV5-1 to TRBJ1-1; 7 bases are a match to TRBD1. CDR3 length equals 13 residues. Unmatched junction bases numbered 1, after V lost 2 bases and J lost 3 bases. The germline V gene encodes CDR1 SGHRS and CDR2 YFSETQ.

V usage is TRBV6-6 and J usage is TRBJ1-3; D not resolved. Trimming took off 7 bases at V and 3 bases at J, with 7 bases between the two ends. The CDR3 consists of 12 residues. Germline CDR1 reads MNHNY; CDR2 reads SVGAGI (reference sequence). As DNA, the CDR3 is TGTGCCAGCATGGGCGGTGGAAACACCATATATTTT. Its translation: CASMGGGNTIYF.

The chain recombines TRBV7-2 with TRBJ2-7; D gene unclear. The V end was cut by 5 bases, the J end by 0 bases, with 2 bases between. The CDR3 has 11 residues. The germline V gene encodes CDR1 SGHTA and CDR2 FQGNSA. The CDR3 DNA is TGTGCCAGCAGCCACTCCTACGAGCAGTACTTC. Amino acids: CASSHSYEQYF.

The chain uses TRBV28 and TRBJ1-2; 7 bases are shared with TRBD1. Germline trimming cut 3 bases from V and 4 bases from J; bases unmatched to any gene: 8. This CDR3 has 15 residues. CDR1 is MDHEN and CDR2 is SYDVKM in the germline V gene. The CDR3 sequence is CASSFRDRASYGYTF. DNA of the CDR3: TGTGCCAGCAGTTTTCGAGACAGGGCGAGCTATGGCTACACCTTC.

This clone was seen at least ten times. The CDR3 reads CAIRATGSSTDTQYF. CDR3 DNA sequence: TGTGCCATCAGGGCGACAGGGTCGAGCACAGATACGCAGTATTTT. The J gene is TRBJ2-3, the V gene TRBV10-3; TRBD1 agrees at 7 bases. Unmatched junction bases numbered 6, after V lost 6 bases and J lost 0 bases. Germline V gene data show CDR1 as ENHRY and CDR2 as SYGVKD. This CDR3 spans 15 amino acids.

The chain links TRBV5-1 to TRBJ2-2; 7 bases match TRBD1. The germline V gene has CDR1 SGHRS and CDR2 YFSETQ. This CDR3 comprises 15 residues. V shed 1 base and J 1 base; nucleotides not matched to a gene: 1. This CDR3 is CASSLRTGNTGELFF. Here the CDR3 DNA reads TGCGCCAGCAGCTTGAGGACAGGGAACACCGGGGAGCTGTTTTTT. The full variable domain, in which reference TRBV5-1 and TRBJ2-2 provide the parts outside the CDR3, is KAGVTQTPRYLIKTRGQQVTLSCSPISGHRSVSWYQQTPGQGLQFLFEYFSETQRNKGNFPGRFSGRQFSNSRSEMNVSTLELGDSALYLCASSLRTGNTGELFFGEGSRLTVL.

This clone was picked up a small number of times. The chain couples TRBV7-2 to TRBJ2-7, with D possibly matching TRBD1 (6 bases). Looked up from germline, CDR1 is SGHTA and CDR2 is FQGNSA. The CDR3 is 14 residues long. V shed 5 bases and J shed 0 bases, with 11 bases lying between them. The DNA of the CDR3 is TGTGCCAGCAGCCCAGACAGGTTCTCCTACGAGCAGTACTTC. This encodes CASSPDRFSYEQYF.

This sequence joins TRBV18 and TRBJ1-2, with D possibly being TRBD1 (6 bases). CDR1 is KGHSH, CDR2 LQKENI, per germline. V was pared by 6 bases and J by 3 bases, with 14 bases between. The CDR3 sequence is 14 residues long. Written as DNA, the CDR3 is TGTGCCAGCTCGCTGAACAGGGTCCACTATGGCTACACCTTC. This codes for CASSLNRVHYGYTF.

V usage is TRBV5-4 and J usage is TRBJ1-2; D is ambiguous. The ends were cut back, 1 base at V and 4 bases at J, with 8 bases in the middle. The germline V gene has CDR1 SGHNT and CDR2 YYREEE (reference sequence). The CDR3 length is 13 residues. The chain's CDR3 is CASSLSTIYGYTF. The CDR3, as DNA: TGTGCCAGCAGCTTGAGCACGATCTATGGCTACACCTTC.

V is TRBV7-2 and J is TRBJ2-3, with D perhaps matching TRBD2 (5 bases). Deletions cut 6 bases from V and 0 bases from J, with 22 bases between. CDR1 SGHTA and CDR2 FQGNSA come from the germline V gene. The CDR3 spans 18 residues. CDR3 in DNA: TGTGCCAGCAGAGGAGGCGCGCCGCGCGTTTTTAGCACAGATACGCAGTATTTT. Translated: CASRGGAPRVFSTDTQYF.

In this sample, this clone turned up a few times. Possible read error: a much larger clone is one base away. The chain links TRBV27 to TRBJ2-1; D is undetermined. Trimming took off 6 bases at V and 5 bases at J, with 5 bases between the two ends. Germline-derived CDR1 and CDR2 are MNHEY and SMNVEV (reference sequence). The CDR3 has 11 residues. CDR3: CASSLNNEQFF. CDR3 nucleotides: TGTGCCAGCAGCTTAAACAATGAGCAGTTCTTC.

The chain is built from TRBV6-4 and TRBJ2-3; D not resolved. V dropped 4 bases and J dropped 2 bases, with 13 bases sitting between them. This CDR3 is built from 15 residues. Looked up from germline, CDR1 is MRHNA and CDR2 is SNTAGT. Here the CDR3 DNA reads TGTGCCAGCAGTGTTTCCGGTGCCACCACAGATACGCAGTATTTT. Protein product: CASSVSGATTDTQYF.

As to this clone: Other nucleotide sequences from this sample produce the same CDR3. J is TRBJ2-7 and V is TRBV18; 8 bases map to TRBD1. J gave up 0 bases and V 3 bases, and 1 base lay outside the gene matches. Germline-derived CDR1 and CDR2 are KGHSH and LQKENI. The CDR3 extends over 14 amino acids. CDR3 protein: CASSPGQGSYEQYF. The CDR3 DNA is TGTGCCAGCTCACCCGGACAGGGCTCCTACGAGCAGTACTTC.

This clone was picked up a small number of times. The chain carries TRBV28 and TRBJ2-6, with 8 nucleotides matching TRBD1. This CDR3 has 18 amino acids. With V trimmed by 4 bases and J by 0 bases, 8 bases remained unmatched. Germline CDR1 is MDHEN and CDR2 is SYDVKM. The CDR3 DNA is TGTGCCAGCAGTTCTACCGGGACAGGCTACTCTGGGGCCAACGTCCTGACTTTC. It encodes CASSSTGTGYSGANVLTF.

This clone has a handful of counts. The gene calls are TRBV7-2 and TRBJ2-3; 8 bases fit TRBD2. CDR3 size: 18 residues. V shed 8 bases, J shed 0 bases, and the junction held 16 bases outside the gene matches. CDR1 and CDR2 from the germline V gene are SGHTA and FQGNSA. The CDR3 region has the DNA TGTGCCAGCGAGCGGGGGATCTCTGTCCTTACTAGCACAGATACGCAGTATTTT. It specifies CASERGISVLTSTDTQYF.

This clone was detected only a few times. V and J are TRBV7-9 and TRBJ1-1, with unresolved D. Trimming took 2 bases from V and 4 from J, leaving 5 bases between them. CDR3 length equals 12 residues. CDR1 SEHNR and CDR2 FQNEAQ come from the germline V gene (reference sequence). CDR3 region: CASSLPITEAFF. The CDR3 DNA reads TGTGCCAGCAGCTTACCGATCACTGAAGCTTTCTTT.

This chain uses TRBV5-1 with TRBJ2-7, with 8 bases aligning to TRBD1. Germline V lookup: CDR1 SGHRS, CDR2 YFSETQ. This CDR3 has 15 amino acids. J lost 1 base, V lost 4 bases, and 7 bases had no gene match. The CDR3 here is CASSTRTGISYEQYF. The CDR3 DNA sequence: TGCGCCAGCAGCACCCGGACAGGGATTTCCTACGAGCAGTACTTC.

The chain combines TRBV6-5 with TRBJ2-6; the D is unclear. V shed 6 bases and J shed 2 bases, with 11 bases lying between them. Germline V gives CDR1 MNHEY, CDR2 SVGAGI. This CDR3 is built from 15 residues. The CDR3 spells CASSPRRTGANVLTF. The CDR3 nucleotides read TGTGCCAGCAGCCCCAGACGGACTGGGGCCAACGTCCTGACTTTC.